Sequencing of this T cell receptor (beta chain) was carried out in a study of T-cell reconstitution after alpha-beta-depleted transplantation in children. The CDR3 length is 15 residues. Losses at the gene ends were 0 bases for V and 4 bases for J; bases not matched to a gene: 5. Germline loops: CDR1 DFQATT, CDR2 SNEGSKA (reference sequence). Unique molecular identifiers were built into the TCRbeta library. Each CDR3 protein is one row after TCRdb ran MiXCR on the PCR reads. This sample has almost 400,000 distinct CDR3 sequences, with just over 20% found just once. The chain links TRBV20-1 to TRBJ1-1; TRBD1 matches at 10 bases. This TCR was recovered from a human donor who donated a stem cell graft to a child with acute myeloid leukemia. The specimen was PBMCs from the stem cell graft donor, collected from the stem cell graft. The CDR3 here is CSARDRTGGATEAFF. The CDR3 bases are TGCAGTGCTAGAGATCGGACAGGGGGGGCCACTGAAGCTTTCTTT.